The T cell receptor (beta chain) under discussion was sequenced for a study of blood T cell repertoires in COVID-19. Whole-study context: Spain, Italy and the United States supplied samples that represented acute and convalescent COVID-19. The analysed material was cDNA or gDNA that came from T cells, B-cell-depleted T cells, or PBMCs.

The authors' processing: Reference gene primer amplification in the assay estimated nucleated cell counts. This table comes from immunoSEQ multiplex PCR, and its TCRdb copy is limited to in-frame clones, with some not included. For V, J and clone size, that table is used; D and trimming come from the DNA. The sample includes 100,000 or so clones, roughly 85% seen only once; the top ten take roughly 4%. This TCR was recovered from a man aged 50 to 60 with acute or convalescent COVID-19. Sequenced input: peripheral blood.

The CDR3 DNA is TGTGCCAGCAGCTACATGTCGTCCCACGAGCAGTACTTC. It encodes CASSYMSSHEQYF. This chain uses TRBV14 with TRBJ2-7; no reliable D call. With 5 bases removed from V and 5 bases from J, the gap between germline ends came to 13 bases. There are 13 residues in the CDR3. Per germline, CDR1 SGHDN and CDR2 FVKESK. The entire variable domain, with the rest obtained from reference TRBV14 and TRBJ2-7, is as follows: EAGVTQFPSHSVIEKGQTVTLRCDPISGHDNLYWYRRVMGKEIKFLLHFVKESKQDESGMPNNRFLAERTGGTYSTLKVQPAELEDSGVYFCASSYMSSHEQYFGPGTRLTVT.